The 23 T cell receptor beta chains presented below share a single source sample, sequenced in a study of blood T cell repertoires in COVID-19. The method was immunoSEQ multiplex PCR; TCRdb's version includes in-frame clones alone and lacks a portion of them. The table includes 130,000 to 150,000 clones, around 79% detected once. The sample taken for sequencing was peripheral blood. These receptors were collected from a man between 60 and 70 years old with acute or convalescent COVID-19.

V usage is TRBV27 and J usage is TRBJ1-5; 10 bases agree with TRBD1. Germline loops: CDR1 MNHEY, CDR2 SMNVEV (reference sequence). J was trimmed by 5 bases and V by 6 bases; bases with no gene match: 4. This CDR3 spans 14 amino acids. DNA of the CDR3: TGTGCCAGCAGCCGGGACAGGGGAGATCAGCCCCAGCATTTT. Protein: CASSRDRGDQPQHF.

This clone was counted a few times. The V gene is TRBV10-2, the J gene TRBJ2-7; 8 nucleotides match TRBD1. The length of the CDR3 is 15 residues. The V and J ends lost 7 bases and 0 bases, in that order; junction bases with no gene match: 8. The germline V gene encodes CDR1 WSHSY and CDR2 SAAADI. The chain's CDR3 is CASTPGGHFSYEQYF. CDR3 DNA: TGCGCCAGCACCCCAGGGGGCCACTTCTCCTACGAGCAGTACTTC.

The chain joins TRBV3-1 (or the pseudogene TRBV3-2) to TRBJ1-4; 7 positions match TRBD1. The V segment lost 2 bases and the J segment 3 bases; nucleotides outside the gene matches: 3. Germline V gives CDR1 LGHDT, CDR2 YNNKEL (reference sequence). The CDR3 is made up of 15 amino acids. This chain's CDR3 is CASSQRQGSNEKLFF. CDR3 sequence (DNA): TGTGCCAGCAGCCAACGACAGGGATCTAATGAAAAACTGTTTTTT.

The chain joins TRBV7-2 to TRBJ2-1; TRBD2 matches at 8 bases. Germline V gene data show CDR1 as SGHTA and CDR2 as FQGNSA. CDR3 length: 17 residues. Trimming at V came to 5 bases and at J to 3 bases, leaving 12 bases not matched to a gene. CDR3 in amino acids: CASSQFPGGAGYNEQFF. CDR3 nucleotide sequence: TGTGCCAGCAGCCAATTTCCCGGGGGGGCGGGCTACAATGAGCAGTTCTTC.

V and J are TRBV29-1 and TRBJ2-3; 7 bases line up with TRBD1. After removal of 4 bases from V and 3 bases from J, the junction contained 4 bases not matched to a gene. The V gene's germline CDR1 is SQVTM and CDR2 ANQGSEA. The CDR3 is 13 amino acids. The CDR3 region is CSVGQGQTDTQYF. CDR3 DNA: TGCAGCGTTGGACAGGGCCAAACAGATACGCAGTATTTT.

The V call is TRBV25-1, the J call TRBJ2-7, with 11 nucleotides matching TRBD1. Trimming at V came to 3 bases and at J to 7 bases, leaving 8 bases not matched to a gene. CDR1 and CDR2 from the germline V gene are MGHDK and SYGVNS. CDR3 length: 15 residues. CDR3 region: CASSDRGQGALEQYF. In nucleotides, the CDR3 is TGTGCCAGCAGTGATCGAGGACAGGGGGCTTTAGAGCAGTACTTC.

The chain employs TRBV11-1 and TRBJ1-1; possibly TRBD1 for D (6 bases). In germline, CDR1 is SGHAT, CDR2 FQDESV (reference sequence). V was clipped by 5 bases and J by 3 bases, with 13 bases between them. This CDR3 is built from 14 residues. This CDR3 is CASSPQGFDTEAFF. CDR3 DNA: TGTGCCAGCAGCCCACAGGGTTTTGACACTGAAGCTTTCTTT.

This clone appeared a single time. The chain is built from TRBV5-4 and TRBJ1-4; D is unclear. Germline V lookup: CDR1 SGHNT, CDR2 YYREEE (reference sequence). V dropped 2 bases and J dropped 0 bases, with 5 bases sitting between them. The CDR3 covers 14 residues. CDR3 loop: CASSFRSTNEKLFF. The CDR3 region has the DNA TGTGCCAGCAGCTTCCGGTCAACTAATGAAAAACTGTTTTTT.

This chain joins TRBV6-2 or TRBV6-3 and TRBJ1-1; D might be TRBD1 (5 bases). CDR3 length: 12 amino acids. Germline V gene lookup returns CDR1 MNHEY and CDR2 SVGEGT. V shed 4 bases and J shed 11 bases, with 14 bases lying between them. The DNA of the CDR3 is TGTGCCAGCAGTTCCGTACTTCCAGGGGCTTTCTTT. This translates into CASSSVLPGAFF.

The J gene is TRBJ2-1, the V gene TRBV9; TRBD2 agrees at 12 bases. The CDR3 loop spans 16 amino acids. CDR1 and CDR2 (germline): SGDLS, YYNGEE. The V segment lost 3 bases and the J segment 10 bases; nucleotides outside the gene matches: 11. This CDR3 reads CASSATSGRPQGEQFF. The CDR3 DNA is TGTGCCAGCAGCGCCACTAGCGGGAGGCCCCAGGGGGAGCAGTTCTTC.

The rearrangement links TRBV7-2 to TRBJ1-3; D unresolved. Germline CDR1 is SGHTA and CDR2 is FQGNSA. This CDR3 comprises 17 residues. Trimming left V 2 bases short and J 0 bases short, with 14 bases between. The CDR3 reads CASSLSLGSGSGNTIYF. CDR3 DNA sequence: TGTGCCAGCAGCTTAAGTTTGGGCAGCGGCTCTGGAAACACCATATATTTT.

This clone has just a few counts. The chain uses TRBV6-5 and TRBJ1-6; no clear D gene. This CDR3 contains 12 residues. Trimming left V 2 bases short and J 13 bases short, with 9 bases between. The V gene's germline CDR1 is MNHEY and CDR2 SVGAGI. This CDR3 reads CASSYGEGPLHF. The CDR3 bases are TGTGCCAGCAGTTACGGGGAGGGTCCCCTCCACTTT.

This chain uses TRBV19 with TRBJ1-2; 8 nucleotides agree with TRBD1. Per germline, CDR1 LNHDA and CDR2 SQIVND (reference sequence). Trimming cost V 7 bases and J 2 bases; bases outside gene matches: 6. The CDR3 runs 14 residues. CDR3 sequence reads: CASNHRGINYGYTF. CDR3 nucleotide sequence: TGTGCCAGTAACCACAGGGGGATCAACTATGGCTACACCTTC.

The table lists this clone with a count of one. The chain links TRBV27 to TRBJ2-7; 9 nucleotides line up with TRBD1. Germline CDR1 and CDR2: MNHEY and SMNVEV (reference sequence). CDR3 length: 15 amino acids. J gave up 4 bases and V 5 bases, and 9 bases lay outside the gene matches. The CDR3 region has the DNA TGTGCCAGCAGTCTAATCCGGGACAGGGCATACGAGCAGTACTTC. Protein sequence: CASSLIRDRAYEQYF.

The chain employs TRBV11-3 and TRBJ1-1, with D maybe TRBD1 (5 bases). This CDR3 comprises 14 residues. Trimming removed 5 bases from V and 1 base from J, with 11 bases in between. Germline V gene data show CDR1 as SGHNT and CDR2 as YENEEA. The CDR3 DNA is TGTGCCAGCAGCCTGTCAGGGTCGAACACTGAAGCTTTCTTT. This translates into CASSLSGSNTEAFF.

The chain joins TRBV5-1 to TRBJ1-4, with 8 bases that match TRBD1. Looked up from germline, CDR1 is SGHRS and CDR2 is YFSETQ. There are 16 residues in the CDR3. The ends lost 3 bases at V and 4 bases at J; junction bases unmatched: 8. CDR3 sequence: CASSSGDRGDNEKLFF. The CDR3, as DNA: TGCGCCAGCAGCTCTGGTGACAGGGGAGATAATGAAAAACTGTTTTTT.

The V and J genes are TRBV29-1 and TRBJ1-1, with 8 bases lining up with TRBD1. This CDR3 region has 12 residues. The junction had 4 bases not matched to a gene; V was cut back by 3 bases and J by 7 bases. Germline loops: CDR1 SQVTM, CDR2 ANQGSEA. The CDR3 here is CSVDRGRLEAFF. The CDR3 DNA sequence: TGCAGCGTTGACAGGGGGCGACTTGAAGCTTTCTTT.

V is TRBV24-1 and J is TRBJ1-2; maybe TRBD1 (6 bases). The V end was cut by 2 bases, the J end by 8 bases, with 14 bases between. The CDR3 consists of 14 residues. Germline V gene data show CDR1 as KGHDR and CDR2 as SFDVKD. DNA for the CDR3: TGTGCCACCAGTGATTCCACCAGGGGCAGGGGCTACACCTTC. Protein sequence: CATSDSTRGRGYTF.

The genes are TRBV11-1 and TRBJ2-1; tentatively, D is TRBD1 (5 bases). Germline assignment: CDR1 SGHAT and CDR2 FQDESV (reference sequence). The CDR3 loop spans 16 amino acids. V lost 3 bases and J lost 0, with 12 bases in between. This chain's CDR3 is CASSFKGDLSYNEQFF. CDR3 nucleotides: TGTGCCAGCAGCTTTAAAGGGGATCTCTCCTACAATGAGCAGTTCTTC.

This chain connects TRBV7-9 to TRBJ2-7; D possibly corresponds to TRBD2 (5 bases). Germline CDR1 SEHNR, CDR2 FQNEAQ (reference sequence). V lost 11 bases, J lost 0 bases, and 14 bases lay in between. The CDR3 extends over 13 amino acids. CDR3 protein: CACRPGSSYEQYF. CDR3 nucleotide sequence: TGTGCCTGTCGACCGGGGAGCTCCTACGAGCAGTACTTC.

The genes are TRBV4-1 and TRBJ2-3; TRBD2 matches 7 bases. Germline V gives CDR1 MGHRA, CDR2 YSYEKL. The CDR3 is 13 amino acids. J was trimmed by 6 bases and V by 2 bases; bases with no gene match: 2. The CDR3: CASSQPGGDTQYF. CDR3 bases: TGCGCCAGCAGCCAACCGGGAGGCGATACGCAGTATTTT.

V usage is TRBV28 and J usage is TRBJ1-3, with a weak D call TRBD1 (5 bases). With 7 bases removed from V and 5 bases from J, the gap between germline ends came to 21 bases. CDR3 size: 16 residues. In germline, CDR1 is MDHEN, CDR2 SYDVKM. The CDR3 bases are TGTGCCAGCAACTCTTTCGGGACTACGGGGCGAAACACCATATATTTT. Translated, it gives CASNSFGTTGRNTIYF. Variable domain in full (rest from reference TRBV28 and TRBJ1-3): DVKVTQSSRYLVKRTGEKVFLECVQDMDHENMFWYRQDPGLGLRLIYFSYDVKMKEKGDIPEGYSVSREKKERFSLILESASTNQTSMYLCASNSFGTTGRNTIYFGEGSWLTVV.

J is TRBJ1-3 and V is TRBV27; unclear D gene. This CDR3 has 15 residues. Germline assignment: CDR1 MNHEY and CDR2 SMNVEV (reference sequence). V shed 4 bases and J shed 0 bases, with 10 bases lying between them. CDR3 sequence reads: CASSSSPFSGNTIYF. CDR3 DNA sequence: TGTGCCAGCAGTTCCTCCCCCTTCTCTGGAAACACCATATATTTT.